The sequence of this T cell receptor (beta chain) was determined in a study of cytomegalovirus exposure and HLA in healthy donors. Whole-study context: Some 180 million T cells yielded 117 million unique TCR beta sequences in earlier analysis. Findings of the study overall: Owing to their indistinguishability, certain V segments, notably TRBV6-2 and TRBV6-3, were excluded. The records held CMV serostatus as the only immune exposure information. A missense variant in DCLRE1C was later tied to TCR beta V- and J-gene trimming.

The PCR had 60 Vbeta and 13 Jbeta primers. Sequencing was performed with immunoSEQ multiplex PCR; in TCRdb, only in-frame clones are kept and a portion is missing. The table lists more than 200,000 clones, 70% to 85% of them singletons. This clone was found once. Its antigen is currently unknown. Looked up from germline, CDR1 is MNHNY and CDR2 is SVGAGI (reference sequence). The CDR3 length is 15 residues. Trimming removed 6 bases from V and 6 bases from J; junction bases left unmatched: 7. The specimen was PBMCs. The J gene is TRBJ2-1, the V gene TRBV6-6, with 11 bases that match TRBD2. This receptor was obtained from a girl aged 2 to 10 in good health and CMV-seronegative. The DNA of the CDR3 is TGTGCCAGCAGCGCCGGACTAGCGGGCGGCAATGAGCAGTTCTTC. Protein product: CASSAGLAGGNEQFF.